The present T cell receptor beta chain was sequenced within a study of blood T cell repertoires in COVID-19. The overall study: COVID-19 samples, acute and convalescent, were from the United States, Italy and Spain. The cDNA or gDNA used as material had been derived from T cells, B-cell-depleted T cells, or PBMCs.

The study counted Cohort 3 donors as recovered given two negative PCRs, clearance, or symptom resolution. V shed 7 bases and J shed 6 bases, with 19 bases lying between them. Looked up from germline, CDR1 is SNHLY and CDR2 is FYNNEI. The CDR3 totals 16 residues. The assay was immunoSEQ multiplex PCR, and TCRdb's table has in-frame clones only and misses some. The table lists a few hundred thousand clones, 70% to 90% of them singletons. This clonotype was sampled from a young man who had recovered from COVID-19. The sequencing input was PBMCs or T cells enriched from blood (not recorded which). This chain uses TRBV2 with TRBJ1-6; D may be TRBD1 (6 bases). The CDR3: CASTLEQGTGNSPLHF. The CDR3 coding sequence is TGTGCCAGCACCCTGGAACAGGGAACGGGTAATTCACCCCTCCACTTT.